This TCR beta chain was recovered during a study of blood T cell repertoires in COVID-19. Study-level information: Material from acute and convalescent COVID-19 was sourced from the United States, Italy and Spain.

This clone occurred once. Data came from immunoSEQ multiplex PCR; TCRdb stores just in-frame clones and leaves some out. The sample holds about 120,000 clones, 60% to 85% seen once. The length of the CDR3 is 14 residues. V was pared by 3 bases and J by 4 bases, with 10 bases between. Germline V gene sequence: CDR1 LNHDA, CDR2 SQIVND (reference sequence). Sequencing was done on a sample of peripheral blood. This TCR was sampled from a man in his sixties or seventies with acute or convalescent COVID-19. This sequence joins TRBV19 and TRBJ1-5, with a tentative D call TRBD1 (6 bases). The CDR3 DNA sequence: TGTGCCAGTAGTATCACAGGGACGAATCAGCCCCAGCATTTT. Its protein is CASSITGTNQPQHF.